This T cell receptor (beta chain) was sequenced during a study of blood T cell repertoires in COVID-19. Study details: Researchers got acute and convalescent COVID-19 samples from the United States, Italy and Spain.

Repertoires were generated with immunoSEQ multiplex PCR, while TCRdb's copy carries only in-frame clones and drops some. The sample lists approximately 200,000 clones; around 91% were seen once. V was shortened by 3 bases and J by 3 bases, with 15 bases between the two germline ends. CDR1 is MNHEY, CDR2 SMNVEV, per germline (reference sequence). The length of the CDR3 is 16 residues. Recruits, aged roughly 18 to 90 years, lived in 20 to 30 US areas. Sequenced sample: PBMCs or T cells enriched from blood (not recorded which). This receptor was obtained from a woman under 30 in a cohort exposed to, infected with or recovered from COVID-19 (not recorded which). This chain connects TRBV27 to TRBJ2-1; no clear D. The chain's CDR3 is CASSFASAYLYNEQFF. The CDR3 bases are TGTGCCAGCAGTTTCGCGAGCGCGTACCTCTACAATGAGCAGTTCTTC.